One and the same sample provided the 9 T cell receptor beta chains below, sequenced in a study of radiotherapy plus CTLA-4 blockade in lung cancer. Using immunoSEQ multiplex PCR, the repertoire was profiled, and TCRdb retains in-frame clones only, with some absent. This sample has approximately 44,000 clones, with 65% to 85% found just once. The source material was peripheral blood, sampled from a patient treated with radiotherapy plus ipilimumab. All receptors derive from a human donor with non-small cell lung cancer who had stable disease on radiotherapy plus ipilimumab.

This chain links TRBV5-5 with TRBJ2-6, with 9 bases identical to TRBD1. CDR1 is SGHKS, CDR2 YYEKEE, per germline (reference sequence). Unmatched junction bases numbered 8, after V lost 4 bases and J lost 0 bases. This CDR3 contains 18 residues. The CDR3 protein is CASSPRTGVNSGANVLTF. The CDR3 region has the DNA TGTGCCAGCAGCCCTCGGACAGGGGTAAACTCTGGGGCCAACGTCCTGACTTTC.

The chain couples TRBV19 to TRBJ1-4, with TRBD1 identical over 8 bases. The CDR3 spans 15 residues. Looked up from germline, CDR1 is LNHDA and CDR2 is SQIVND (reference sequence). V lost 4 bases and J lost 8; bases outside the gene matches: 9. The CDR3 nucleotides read TGTGCCAGTAGTACAGTCCGCCGGGACAGGGAAAAACTGTTTTTT. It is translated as CASSTVRRDREKLFF.

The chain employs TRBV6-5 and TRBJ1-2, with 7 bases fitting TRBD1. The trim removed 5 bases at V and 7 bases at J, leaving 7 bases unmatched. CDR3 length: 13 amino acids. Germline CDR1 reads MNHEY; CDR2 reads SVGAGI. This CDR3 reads CASSITGAGGYTF. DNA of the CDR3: TGTGCCAGCAGTATAACAGGGGCGGGTGGCTACACCTTC.

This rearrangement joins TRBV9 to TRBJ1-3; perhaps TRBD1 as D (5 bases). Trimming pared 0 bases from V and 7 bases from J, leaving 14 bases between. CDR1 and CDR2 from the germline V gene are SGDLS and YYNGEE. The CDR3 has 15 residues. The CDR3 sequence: CASSVGGPDENTIYF. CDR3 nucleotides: TGTGCCAGCAGCGTAGGGGGCCCGGACGAGAACACCATATATTTT. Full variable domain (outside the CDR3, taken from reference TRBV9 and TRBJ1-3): DSGVTQTPKHLITATGQRVTLRCSPRSGDLSVYWYQQSLDQGLQFLIQYYNGEERAKGNILERFSAQQFPDLHSELNLSSLELGDSALYFCASSVGGPDENTIYFGEGSWLTVV.

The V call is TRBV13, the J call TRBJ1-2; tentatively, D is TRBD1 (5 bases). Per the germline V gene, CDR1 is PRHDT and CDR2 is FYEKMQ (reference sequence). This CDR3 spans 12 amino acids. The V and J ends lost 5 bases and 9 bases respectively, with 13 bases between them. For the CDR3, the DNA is TGTGCCAGCAGCCAGGACACCTCCCGCTACACCTTC. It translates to CASSQDTSRYTF. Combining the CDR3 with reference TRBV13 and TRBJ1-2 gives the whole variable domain AAGVIQSPRHLIKEKRETATLKCYPIPRHDTVYWYQQGPGQDPQFLISFYEKMQSDKGSIPDRFSAQQFSDYHSELNMSSLELGDSALYFCASSQDTSRYTFGSGTRLTVV.

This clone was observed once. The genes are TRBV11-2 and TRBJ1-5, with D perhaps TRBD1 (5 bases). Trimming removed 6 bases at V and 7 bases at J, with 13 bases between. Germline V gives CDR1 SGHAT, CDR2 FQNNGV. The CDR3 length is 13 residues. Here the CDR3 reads CASSWGERQPQHF. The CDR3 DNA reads TGTGCCAGCAGTTGGGGGGAACGGCAGCCCCAGCATTTT.

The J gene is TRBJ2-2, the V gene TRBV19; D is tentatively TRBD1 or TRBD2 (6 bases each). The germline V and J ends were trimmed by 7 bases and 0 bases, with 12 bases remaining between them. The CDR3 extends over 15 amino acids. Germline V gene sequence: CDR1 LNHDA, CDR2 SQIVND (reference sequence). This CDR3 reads CASNRGGSNTGELFF. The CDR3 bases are TGTGCCAGTAATCGAGGGGGGTCGAACACCGGGGAGCTGTTTTTT.

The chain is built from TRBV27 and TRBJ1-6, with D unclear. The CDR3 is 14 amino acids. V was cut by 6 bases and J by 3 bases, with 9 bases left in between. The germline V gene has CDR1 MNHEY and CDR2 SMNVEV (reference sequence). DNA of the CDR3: TGTGCCAGCAGCTCCACCAACTATAATTCACCCCTCCACTTT. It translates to CASSSTNYNSPLHF.

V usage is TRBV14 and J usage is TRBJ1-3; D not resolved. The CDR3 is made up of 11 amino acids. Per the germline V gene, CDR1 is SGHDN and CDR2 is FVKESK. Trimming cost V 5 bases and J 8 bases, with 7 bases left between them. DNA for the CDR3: TGTGCCAGCAGCAACGCGGACACCATATATTTT. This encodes CASSNADTIYF.